These 8 T cell receptor beta chains came from one sample sequenced in a study of regulatory T cells in long-lasting Graves disease. The sample's time point: newly diagnosed GD, antithyroid drugs for less than 3 months. From PBMCs, RNA was extracted and then used to make the TCR library. Building of the TCR beta libraries involved iRepertoire HTBI primers and Arm-PCR of CDR3 regions. TCRdb recomputed calls from the multiplex PCR reads with MiXCR, one row per CDR3 protein. The sample lists 300,000 to 450,000 distinct CDR3 sequences; 15% to 18% were seen once. Sequenced here: peripheral blood mononuclear cells (PBMCs), sampled at new diagnosis, from a patient treated with antithyroid drugs. These receptors came from a female donor with Graves disease.

This clonotype has a handful of counts. This sequence joins TRBV18 and TRBJ2-6; D unresolved. V lost 2 bases to trimming and J lost 0 bases, with 8 bases between them. Germline CDR1 reads KGHSH; CDR2 reads LQKENI. This CDR3 spans 16 amino acids. CDR3 protein: CASSPVPPSGANVLTF. The DNA for the CDR3 is TGTGCCAGCTCACCAGTTCCCCCCTCTGGGGCCAACGTCCTGACTTTC.

This clonotype was picked up many times. The V call is TRBV6-2 or TRBV6-3, the J call TRBJ2-7; possibly TRBD1 for D (6 bases). Germline V lookup: CDR1 MNHEY, CDR2 SVGEGT. This CDR3 is 17 amino acids long. V dropped 4 bases and J dropped 4 bases, with 23 bases sitting between them. The CDR3 nucleotides read TGTGCCAGCAGTTCCGCCCTGAGGGCAGGGGCCCGGTACGAGCAGTACTTC. It yields the protein CASSSALRAGARYEQYF.

V is TRBV12-3 or TRBV12-4 and J is TRBJ2-3; D unresolved. The CDR3 contains 15 residues. V was trimmed by 5 bases and J by 6 bases, leaving 18 bases between them. CDR3 sequence reads: CASSLRLAPIDTQYF. The CDR3 bases are TGTGCCAGCAGTCTTCGGTTAGCTCCCATTGATACGCAGTATTTT.

The rearrangement uses TRBV4-1 and TRBJ1-1; D unclear. V lost 4 bases and J 2 bases, leaving 20 bases between the germline ends. The CDR3 runs to 17 residues. Germline CDR1 and CDR2: MGHRA and YSYEKL. Written as DNA, the CDR3 is TGCGCCAGCAGCCCTTACCTGAGGAAGGGAAGCAACACTGAAGCTTTCTTT. Amino acids: CASSPYLRKGSNTEAFF.

The CDR3 sequence is CASSENPDRRDYGYTF. The CDR3 DNA sequence: TGTGCCAGCAGCGAGAACCCGGACAGAAGGGACTATGGCTACACCTTC. This rearrangement joins TRBV9 to TRBJ1-2; D is possibly TRBD1 (6 bases). V shed 3 bases and J shed 3 bases, with 18 bases lying between them. Germline CDR1 and CDR2: SGDLS and YYNGEE. The CDR3 extends over 16 amino acids.

The chain couples TRBV6-1 to TRBJ2-5, with 8 bases aligning to TRBD2. V shed 11 bases and J 5 bases; nucleotides not matched to a gene: 10. The germline gives CDR1 MNHNS, CDR2 SASEGT. This CDR3 has 13 residues. Here the CDR3 reads CAASGPGGETQYF. CDR3 coding DNA: TGTGCCGCAAGTGGCCCGGGAGGGGAGACCCAGTACTTC.

This clonotype was observed once. This sequence may be a read error, since a much larger clone differs from it by one base. The V gene is TRBV18, the J gene TRBJ2-7, with D uncertain. Germline CDR1 is KGHSH and CDR2 is LQKENI. The CDR3 runs to 14 residues. Trimming cost V 3 bases and J 5 bases, with 14 bases left between them. DNA of the CDR3: TGTGCCAGCTCACCGTCAGGCAGCGACCACGAGCAGTACTTC. The encoded protein is CASSPSGSDHEQYF.

This clonotype was seen repeatedly, ten times or more. CDR3 sequence: CASSYSAGLAGGPGYNEQFF. DNA of the CDR3: TGTGCCAGCAGTTACTCAGCGGGACTAGCGGGAGGGCCCGGATACAATGAGCAGTTCTTC. The chain joins TRBV6-5 to TRBJ2-1; 16 bases are shared with TRBD2. After removal of 0 bases from V and 4 bases from J, the junction contained 9 bases not matched to a gene. This CDR3 has 20 residues. In germline, CDR1 is MNHEY, CDR2 SVGAGI.